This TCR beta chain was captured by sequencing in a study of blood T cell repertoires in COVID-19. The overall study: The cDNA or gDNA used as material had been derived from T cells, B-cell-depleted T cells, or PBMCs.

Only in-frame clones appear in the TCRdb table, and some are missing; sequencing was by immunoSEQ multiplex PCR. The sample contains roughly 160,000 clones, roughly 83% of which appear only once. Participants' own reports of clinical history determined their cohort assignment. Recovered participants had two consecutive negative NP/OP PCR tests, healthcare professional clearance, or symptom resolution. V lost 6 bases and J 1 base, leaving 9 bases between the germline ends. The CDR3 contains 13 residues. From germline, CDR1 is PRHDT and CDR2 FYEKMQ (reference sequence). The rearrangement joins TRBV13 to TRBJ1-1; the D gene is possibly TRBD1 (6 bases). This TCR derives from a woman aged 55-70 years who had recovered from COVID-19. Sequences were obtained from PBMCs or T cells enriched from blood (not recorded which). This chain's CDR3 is CASSLQGNTEAFF. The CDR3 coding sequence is TGTGCCAGCAGTTTACAGGGGAACACTGAAGCTTTCTTT.